What follows describes a single T cell receptor beta chain. This receptor's antigen is unknown. No much larger clone exists at a distance of one base, and base qualities are not known. The sample belongs to a study of blood T cells in healthy people across ages (dated by TCRdb to the mid-2010s). Context from the whole study: In model experiments, template switching captured roughly one uniquely barcoded TCR beta cDNA molecule for every two T cells. Using the same blood draw, the study looked at two additional independent replicas of 1 million unique cDNA reads for two donors, one aged 18 to 29 and the other aged 80 or older. The donors were split into four age groups: young (average about 15 years), middle-aged (roughly 39), aged (roughly 60) and long-lived (approximately 80). To track age-related changes in TCR beta repertoire diversity, the study relied on deep sequencing normalized with unique cDNA molecular identifiers. Donors of different ages were randomly distributed across sequencing lanes to avoid experimental bias.

The 40 or so donors, aged 6 to 90 years, were systemically healthy Caucasian individuals from Russia. Each donor gave approximately 9.4 milliliters of peripheral blood, drawn into EDTA-treated Vacutainer tubes. PBMCs were isolated by Ficoll-Paque density-gradient centrifugation, with at least 7 million obtained per sample. Trizol reagent was used to extract total RNA from PBMCs, with at least 6 micrograms per sample. Naive CD45RAhigh/CD27high T cell percentages were measured by flow cytometry on a PBMC aliquot from every donor. Broader findings and caveats from the paper: Observed TCR beta diversity per million T cells fell roughly linearly with age, and a significant reduction was already apparent by age around 44. The long-lived group showed more naive CD4+ T cells, fewer expanded clones and increased TCR diversity than the aged group, suggesting age selection. There was a strong correlation between observed TCR beta diversity and the percentage of naive T cells measured by flow cytometry. Estimates of total diversity based on one million sequenced T cells were regarded as lower bounds and as underestimates. The CMV infection status of donors was not known, potentially confounding age-related changes in expanded clonotypes. Bulk unsorted PBMC profiling prevented conclusive comparison of naive and antigen-experienced compartments.

The method behind the library was 5' RACE. Reads for this sample came from an Illumina HiSeq 2500. The second PCR ran for about 6 to 11 cycles and used a J-beta primer mix along with a sample-barcoded 5' primer. A template-switch 5' adaptor carrying 12 random nucleotides introduced a unique molecular identifier onto each TCR beta cDNA molecule. Each sample yielded at least 2.5 million CDR3-containing paired-end reads. All of the RNA was converted into first-strand cDNA using the Mint cDNA synthesis kit, with a TRBC-specific oligonucleotide serving as the primer. After uracil-DNA glycosylase treatment, a first 18-cycle PCR used universal primers M1SS and BC2_uni_R on all cDNA. The authors' pipeline ran thus. Each sample was normalized by randomly selecting 1 million high-quality reads, each carrying a distinct molecular identifier. Reads with shared molecular identifiers were discarded instead of being binned into consensus sequences. MiTCR, run with a Q25 quality threshold and the strictest error-elimination algorithm, handled CDR3 identification, clonotype clustering and error correction. A nonparametric unseen species model with Euler transformation was used to estimate lower-bound total TCR beta diversity. TCRdb reprocessed the public reads (quality trimming at Q25 with fastp, clone calling with MiXCR) and kept in-frame beta chains. CDR3 protein duplicates are merged, each entry listing the most common genes and DNA. The authors' filters were not applied to this entry. Across this sample there are roughly 1,800,000 distinct CDR3 sequences, with roughly 52% seen only once. The ten largest clones capture about 2.1% of the sample.

Trimming takes 5 bases from V and 7 bases from J, and the germline ends sit 12 bases apart. CDR1 and CDR2, looked up from the germline V gene (reference sequence), are MNHEY and SMNVEV. From its cysteine to its phenylalanine, the CDR3 spans 13 amino acids. The sequence is cut down to CDR3 DNA, 39 bases in frame from base 1. This chain is built from TRBV27 and TRBJ2-1; perhaps TRBD2 is the D gene, with 6 bases matching. The sequenced sample consisted of blood. This sequence was found in a woman aged 35 to 49 in good health. The bases read TGTGCCAGCAGTATCGGGGGTAGAAATGAGCAGTTCTTC. Translation gives CASSIGGRNEQFF.